Listed below are T cell receptor beta chains from one sample, sequenced in a study. TCRdb analysed the RT-PCR reads with MiXCR anew, one entry per CDR3 protein. Among hundreds of thousands of distinct CDR3 sequences listed, approximately 15% were seen once. Material for sequencing was memory CD4+ T cells from blood. Receptors originate from a female donor in good health, serving as a healthy control. The CDR3 runs from the conserved cysteine through the conserved F or W. A D gene is named only where the DNA matches it firmly. A clone size is listed for some rows: how often the clone was seen (once, few, many), or a class if it is expanded.

clone size: few; D gene: TRBD2; J gene: TRBJ2-1; V gene: TRBV11-2; CDR3 protein: CASSLGREGVEQFF; CDR3 DNA: TGTGCCAGCAGCTTAGGACGGGAGGGGGTTGAGCAGTTCTTC
clone size: many; D gene: TRBD2; J gene: TRBJ2-3; V gene: TRBV20-1; CDR3 protein: CSASGRGADTQYF; CDR3 DNA: TGCAGTGCTAGCGGGAGGGGGGCAGATACGCAGTATTTT
clone size: many; D gene: .; J gene: TRBJ2-3; V gene: TRBV11-2; CDR3 protein: CATGSVADTQYF; CDR3 DNA: TGTGCCACCGGGTCCGTGGCTGATACGCAGTATTTT
clone size: .; D gene: .; J gene: TRBJ2-7; V gene: TRBV6-2/TRBV6-3; CDR3 protein: CASSPVAYEQYF; CDR3 DNA: TGTGCCAGCAGCCCGGTGGCCTACGAGCAGTACTTC
clone size: .; D gene: .; J gene: TRBJ2-1; V gene: TRBV20-1; CDR3 protein: CSAWDPTGSYNEQFF; CDR3 DNA: TGCAGTGCTTGGGACCCAACAGGCTCCTACAATGAGCAGTTCTTC
clone size: few; D gene: .; J gene: TRBJ2-1; V gene: TRBV20-1; CDR3 protein: CSARDRRVPSSYNEQFF; CDR3 DNA: TGCAGTGCTAGAGATCGACGGGTGCCTAGCTCCTACAATGAGCAGTTCTTC
clone size: many; D gene: .; J gene: TRBJ2-4; V gene: TRBV24-1; CDR3 protein: CATSDSDLRDIQYF; CDR3 DNA: TGTGCCACCAGTGATTCGGACCTCAGGGACATTCAGTACTTC
clone size: few; D gene: TRBD2; J gene: TRBJ2-7; V gene: TRBV20-1; CDR3 protein: CSARPGLAGAEQYF; CDR3 DNA: TGCAGTGCTAGGCCGGGACTAGCGGGGGCCGAGCAGTACTTC
clone size: .; D gene: .; J gene: TRBJ2-2; V gene: TRBV11-1; CDR3 protein: CASSFDIGGTGELFF; CDR3 DNA: TGTGCCAGCAGCTTCGACATCGGGGGTACCGGGGAGCTGTTTTTT
clone size: few; D gene: TRBD2; J gene: TRBJ2-2; V gene: TRBV5-1; CDR3 protein: CASSVTSGRNTGELFF; CDR3 DNA: TGCGCCAGCAGCGTGACTAGCGGGCGGAACACCGGGGAGCTGTTTTTT